Sequencing of this T cell receptor (beta chain) was carried out in a study of blood T cell repertoires in COVID-19. Turning to the study itself: The United States, Italy and Spain supplied acute and convalescent COVID-19 samples. T cells, B-cell-depleted T cells, or PBMCs provided the cDNA or gDNA that served as material.

Original handling: Cell counts per sample came from amplifying reference gene primers. Sequencing was performed with immunoSEQ multiplex PCR; in TCRdb, only in-frame clones are kept and a portion is missing. The D gene and trimming were derived from the DNA, and the V and J assignments and clone size from that table. Of 250,000 to 350,000 clones listed, 87% are singletons. CDR1 SGHRS and CDR2 YFSETQ come from the germline V gene. The CDR3 spans 18 residues. After removal of 0 bases from V and 2 bases from J, the junction contained 8 bases not matched to a gene. The sample comprised peripheral blood. The clonotype originates from a woman between 50 and 59 years old who had recovered from COVID-19. V and J are TRBV5-1 and TRBJ2-3; 11 bases match TRBD2. The CDR3 DNA sequence: TGCGCCAGCAGCTTGGTCCCGGGACTAGCGGACCTCACAGATACGCAGTATTTT. Translated, it gives CASSLVPGLADLTDTQYF.